These 8 T cell receptor beta chains originate from one sample sequenced in a study of Ad26.COV2.S vaccination and SARS-CoV-2 variants. Using immunoSEQ multiplex PCR, the repertoire was profiled, and TCRdb retains in-frame clones only, with some absent. The repertoire holds a few hundred thousand clones, around nine tenths seen once, with about 3% in the top ten. Treatment described: around 19 received Ad26.COV2.S at low or high dose, single or two shots; about 5 received placebo; per-sample allocation not given. All samples were drawn on day 63, counting from the first vaccine or placebo injection. The sequences come from peripheral blood, collected in a trial of Ad26.COV2.S vaccine versus placebo. The receptors derive from a person between 18 and 60 years old who received the Ad26.COV2.S COVID-19 vaccine or a placebo.

The V gene is TRBV7-3, the J gene TRBJ1-1, with no clear D. Germline lookup yields CDR1 SGHTA and CDR2 FQGTGA. The CDR3 spans 15 residues. The germline V and J ends were trimmed by 5 bases and 0 bases, with 13 bases remaining between them. The CDR3 region is CASSTGLSLNTEAFF. In nucleotides, the CDR3 is TGTGCCAGCAGCACCGGACTGAGTTTGAACACTGAAGCTTTCTTT.

The gene calls are TRBV7-8 and TRBJ1-1; the match to TRBD1 covers 8 bases. This CDR3 contains 19 residues. Germline V gene data show CDR1 as SGHVS and CDR2 as FQNEAQ. Trimming took 0 bases from V and 4 from J; bases not matched to a gene: 16. CDR3 nucleotides: TGTGCCAGCAGCTTAGCGATAAAAACAGGGGGAGCGCGGTTCACTGAAGCTTTCTTT. This gives the protein CASSLAIKTGGARFTEAFF.

The J gene is TRBJ1-5, the V gene TRBV6-1; D is undetermined. This CDR3 is built from 16 residues. The V end lost 0 bases, the J end lost 0 bases, and 9 bases lay between the germline ends. Germline assignment: CDR1 MNHNS and CDR2 SASEGT. In DNA, the CDR3 is TGTGCCAGCAGTGAAGCGGACGCGTTTAGCAATCAGCCCCAGCATTTT. This codes for CASSEADAFSNQPQHF.

In its sample, this clone was seen once. The rearrangement joins TRBV5-4 to TRBJ2-7, with a weak D call TRBD2 (6 bases). Trimming removed 4 bases from V and 6 bases from J, with 8 bases in between. CDR1 is SGHNT and CDR2 is YYREEE in the germline V gene (reference sequence). The CDR3 is made up of 11 amino acids. CDR3 residues: CASSPGGEQYF. The CDR3 nucleotides read TGTGCCAGCAGCCCCGGGGGCGAGCAGTACTTC.

This clone was counted a single time. This rearrangement joins TRBV6-5 to TRBJ1-2; 7 bases match TRBD1. Germline CDR1 and CDR2: MNHEY and SVGAGI. The CDR3 runs to 15 residues. The V segment lost 7 bases and the J segment 3 bases; nucleotides outside the gene matches: 11. CDR3 nucleotides: TGTGCCAGCACTCGAGGGGAGGGGGCCTACTATGGCTACACCTTC. Translated, it gives CASTRGEGAYYGYTF.

The chain has TRBV30 and TRBJ1-1; D ambiguous. The ends were cut back, 2 bases at V and 6 bases at J, with 10 bases in the middle. The CDR3 is made up of 12 amino acids. Germline assignment: CDR1 GTSNPN and CDR2 SVGIG (reference sequence). CDR3 sequence (DNA): TGTGCCTGGAGTACAGTGTCGGCTGAAGCTTTCTTT. It specifies CAWSTVSAEAFF.

This clone has only a few counts. This chain uses TRBV5-1 with TRBJ1-4, with D perhaps TRBD1 (6 bases). This CDR3 comprises 14 residues. The ends were cut back, 4 bases at V and 3 bases at J, with 10 bases in the middle. Germline V gene data show CDR1 as SGHRS and CDR2 as YFSETQ. CDR3 sequence (DNA): TGCGCCAGCAGCGCCAGGGGAGCTAATGAAAAACTGTTTTTT. It translates to CASSARGANEKLFF. Variable domain in full (rest from reference TRBV5-1 and TRBJ1-4): KAGVTQTPRYLIKTRGQQVTLSCSPISGHRSVSWYQQTPGQGLQFLFEYFSETQRNKGNFPGRFSGRQFSNSRSEMNVSTLELGDSALYLCASSARGANEKLFFGSGTQLSVL.

The V and J genes are TRBV5-1 and TRBJ2-6, with D unresolved. The CDR3 runs to 15 residues. The V end lost 4 bases, the J end lost 4 bases, and 12 bases lay between the germline ends. CDR1 SGHRS and CDR2 YFSETQ come from the germline V gene. CDR3 in amino acids: CASSTETPGANVLTF. In DNA form, the CDR3 reads TGCGCCAGCAGCACAGAGACCCCCGGGGCCAACGTCCTGACTTTC.